This T cell receptor (beta chain) was retrieved from a study of CD8+ T cells in alopecia areata. On the study more broadly: People stayed on tofacitinib for 6 to 18 months, then stopped the drug for 6 months.

This sample's treatment: oral pan-JAK inhibitor, 5-10 mg twice daily. Sequencing relied on a cDNA template that was reverse transcribed from extracted RNA. Measured with immunoSEQ multiplex PCR; TCRdb has only the in-frame clones, and not every one. The repertoire holds some 190,000 clones, about half seen once, with 9.5% to 13% in the top ten. This CDR3 region has 14 residues. The germline V gene encodes CDR1 PRHDT and CDR2 FYEKMQ (reference sequence). With 5 bases clipped from V and 4 bases from J, the junction kept 3 bases outside the gene matches. The chain recombines TRBV13 with TRBJ2-5; 11 nucleotides align to TRBD2. The sequenced sample was CD8+ T cells sorted from blood, obtained around week 54, from a patient treated with tofacitinib. The sequence came from a human donor with alopecia areata. The CDR3, as DNA: TGTGCCAGCAGCGAGGGGACTAGCGGAGAGACCCAGTACTTC. As protein: CASSEGTSGETQYF. The full variable domain, with the rest looked up from reference TRBV13 and TRBJ2-5, is AAGVIQSPRHLIKEKRETATLKCYPIPRHDTVYWYQQGPGQDPQFLISFYEKMQSDKGSIPDRFSAQQFSDYHSELNMSSLELGDSALYFCASSEGTSGETQYFGPGTRLLVL.